This T cell receptor beta chain was profiled in a study of blood T cell repertoires in COVID-19. Whole-study context: PBMCs, B-cell-depleted T cells, or T cells were the source of the cDNA or gDNA that made up the material.

Germline V gene data show CDR1 as LGHDT and CDR2 as YNNKEL (reference sequence). This CDR3 has 17 residues. Losses at the gene ends were 9 bases for V and 1 base for J; bases not matched to a gene: 15. The protocol was immunoSEQ multiplex PCR, while the TCRdb copy is restricted to in-frame clones and leaves out a portion. This sample carries over 140,000 clones, 75% to 80% of them seen once, and the ten largest clones take approximately 9.4%. Sequencing was done on a sample of peripheral blood. This rearrangement joins TRBV3-1 (or the pseudogene TRBV3-2) to TRBJ1-5; 7 bases match TRBD1. This TCR was sampled from a woman between 45 and 60 years old with active or convalescent COVID-19. CDR3 loop: CASVKLIPDRSNQPQHF. The CDR3 region has the DNA TGTGCCAGTGTAAAATTGATCCCGGACAGGAGCAATCAGCCCCAGCATTTT.